This T cell receptor beta chain was obtained from a study of cytomegalovirus exposure and HLA in healthy donors. Findings of the study overall: Across HLA loci, a later analysis found differing TCR association rates, with DRB1 most and HLA-C fewest. The study reported that TCR beta sequences accurately predicted HLA-A and HLA-B alleles in most subjects. Across all donors, roughly uniform sequencing depth was an assumption of the presence/absence analyses.

The PCR made use of 60 Vbeta and 13 Jbeta primers. In the authors' methods: An analysis performed later counted about 80 million unique TCR beta chains (roughly 11 million of them shared). Clones were read by immunoSEQ multiplex PCR, and TCRdb kept only the in-frame ones, dropping some. V, J and clone size were drawn from that table, and D and trimming were deduced from the DNA. The profile shows approximately 110,000 clones, just under 75% of them singletons. Comment on this clone: The target antigen is unknown.

The germline V gene encodes CDR1 SGHAT and CDR2 FQNNGV. The CDR3 is made up of 12 amino acids. Trimming left V 6 bases short and J 2 bases short, with 8 bases between. Source material: PBMCs. The clonotype was recovered from a man in his 60s in good health and CMV-seropositive. The chain combines TRBV11-2 with TRBJ2-7, with D maybe TRBD1 (5 bases). The CDR3: CASRGQPYEQYF. In DNA, the CDR3 is TGTGCCAGCAGGGGGCAACCCTACGAGCAGTACTTC.